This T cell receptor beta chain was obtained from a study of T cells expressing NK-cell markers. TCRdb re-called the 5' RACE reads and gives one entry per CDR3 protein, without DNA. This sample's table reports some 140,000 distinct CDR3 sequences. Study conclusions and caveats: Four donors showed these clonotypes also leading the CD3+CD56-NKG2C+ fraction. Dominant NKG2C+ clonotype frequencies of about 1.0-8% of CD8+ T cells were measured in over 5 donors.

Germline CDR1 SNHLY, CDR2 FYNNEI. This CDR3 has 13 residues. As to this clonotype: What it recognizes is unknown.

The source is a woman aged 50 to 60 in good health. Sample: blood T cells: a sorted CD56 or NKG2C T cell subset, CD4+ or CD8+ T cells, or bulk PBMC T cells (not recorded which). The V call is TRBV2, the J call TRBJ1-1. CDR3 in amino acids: CARESGENTEAFF.